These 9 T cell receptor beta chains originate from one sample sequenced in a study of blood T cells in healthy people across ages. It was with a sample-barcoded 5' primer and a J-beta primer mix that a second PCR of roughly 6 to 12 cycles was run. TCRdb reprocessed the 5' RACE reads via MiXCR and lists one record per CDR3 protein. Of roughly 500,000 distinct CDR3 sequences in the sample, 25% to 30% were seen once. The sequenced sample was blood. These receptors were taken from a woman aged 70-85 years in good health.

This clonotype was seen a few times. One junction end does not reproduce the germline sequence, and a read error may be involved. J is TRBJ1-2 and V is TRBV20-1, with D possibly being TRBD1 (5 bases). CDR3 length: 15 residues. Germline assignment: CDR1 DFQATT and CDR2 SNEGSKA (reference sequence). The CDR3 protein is CSARVQGIRNYSYTF. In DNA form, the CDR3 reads TGCAGTGCTAGAGTCCAGGGTATTCGTAACTATAGCTACACCTTC.

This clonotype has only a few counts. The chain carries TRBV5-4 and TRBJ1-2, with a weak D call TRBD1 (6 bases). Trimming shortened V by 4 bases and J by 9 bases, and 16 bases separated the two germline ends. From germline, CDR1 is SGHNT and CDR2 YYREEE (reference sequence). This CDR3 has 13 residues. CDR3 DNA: TGTGCCAGCAGCCCGGACAGCGGAGTAAGCTACACCTTC. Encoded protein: CASSPDSGVSYTF.

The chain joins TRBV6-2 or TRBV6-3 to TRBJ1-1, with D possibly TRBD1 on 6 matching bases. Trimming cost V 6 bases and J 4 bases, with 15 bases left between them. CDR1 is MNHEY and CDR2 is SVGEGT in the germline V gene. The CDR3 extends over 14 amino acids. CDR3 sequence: CASRGPGERTEAFF. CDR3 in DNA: TGTGCCAGCAGAGGCCCAGGGGAGCGCACTGAAGCTTTCTTT.

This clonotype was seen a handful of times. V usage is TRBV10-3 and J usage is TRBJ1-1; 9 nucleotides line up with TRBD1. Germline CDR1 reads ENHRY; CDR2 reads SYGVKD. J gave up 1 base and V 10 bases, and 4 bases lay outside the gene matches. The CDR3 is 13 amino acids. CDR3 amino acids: CATGQGANTEAFF. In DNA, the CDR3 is TGTGCCACGGGACAGGGAGCGAACACTGAAGCTTTCTTT.

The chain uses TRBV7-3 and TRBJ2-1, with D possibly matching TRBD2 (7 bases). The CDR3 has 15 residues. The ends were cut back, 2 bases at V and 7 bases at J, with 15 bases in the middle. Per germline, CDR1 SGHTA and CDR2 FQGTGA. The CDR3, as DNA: TGTGCCAGCAGCTTACGGGGGGCGGGTTATAATGAGCAGTTCTTC. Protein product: CASSLRGAGYNEQFF.

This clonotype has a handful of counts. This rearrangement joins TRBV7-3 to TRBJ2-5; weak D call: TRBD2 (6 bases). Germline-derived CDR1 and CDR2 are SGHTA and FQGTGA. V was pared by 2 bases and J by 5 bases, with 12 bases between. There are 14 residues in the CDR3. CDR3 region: CASSLLPGSETQYF. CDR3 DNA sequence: TGTGCCAGCAGCTTACTGCCCGGGAGCGAGACCCAGTACTTC.

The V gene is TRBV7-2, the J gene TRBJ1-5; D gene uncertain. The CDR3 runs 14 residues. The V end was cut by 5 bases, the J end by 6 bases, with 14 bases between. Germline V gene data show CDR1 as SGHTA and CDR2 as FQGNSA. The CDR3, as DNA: TGTGCCAGCAGCCCGACGAGCCCTTCTCAGCCCCAGCATTTT. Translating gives CASSPTSPSQPQHF.

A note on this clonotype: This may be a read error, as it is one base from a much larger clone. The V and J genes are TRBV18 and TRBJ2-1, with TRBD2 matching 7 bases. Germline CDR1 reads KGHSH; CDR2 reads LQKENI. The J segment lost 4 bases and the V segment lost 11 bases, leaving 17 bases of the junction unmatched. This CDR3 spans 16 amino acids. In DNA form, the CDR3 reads TGTGCCGGCACAACCGGCGGGGGTTTTATTTACAATGAGCAGTTCTTC. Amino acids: CAGTTGGGFIYNEQFF.

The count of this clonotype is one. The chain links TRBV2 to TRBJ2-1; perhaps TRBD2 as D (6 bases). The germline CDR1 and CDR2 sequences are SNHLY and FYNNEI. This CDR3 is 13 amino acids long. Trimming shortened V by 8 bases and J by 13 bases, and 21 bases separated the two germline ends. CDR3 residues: CASGPTSSPEQFF. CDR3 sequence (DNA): TGTGCCAGCGGACCTACTAGCAGCCCCGAACAGTTCTTC.